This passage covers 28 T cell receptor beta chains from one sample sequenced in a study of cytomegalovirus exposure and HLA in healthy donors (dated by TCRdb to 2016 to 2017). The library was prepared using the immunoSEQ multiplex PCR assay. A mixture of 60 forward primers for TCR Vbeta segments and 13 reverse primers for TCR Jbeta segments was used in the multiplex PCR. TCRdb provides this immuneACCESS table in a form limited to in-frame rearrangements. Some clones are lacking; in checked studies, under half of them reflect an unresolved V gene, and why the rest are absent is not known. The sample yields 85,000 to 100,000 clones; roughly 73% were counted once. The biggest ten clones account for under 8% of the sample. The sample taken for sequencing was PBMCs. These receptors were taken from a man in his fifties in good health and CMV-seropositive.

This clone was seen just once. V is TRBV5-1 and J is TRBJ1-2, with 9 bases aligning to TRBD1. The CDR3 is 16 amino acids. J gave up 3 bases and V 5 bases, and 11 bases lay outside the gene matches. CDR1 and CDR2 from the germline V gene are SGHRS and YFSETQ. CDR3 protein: CASRIQTGGVDYGYTF. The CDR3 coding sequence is TGCGCCAGCAGAATTCAGACAGGGGGTGTCGACTATGGCTACACCTTC.

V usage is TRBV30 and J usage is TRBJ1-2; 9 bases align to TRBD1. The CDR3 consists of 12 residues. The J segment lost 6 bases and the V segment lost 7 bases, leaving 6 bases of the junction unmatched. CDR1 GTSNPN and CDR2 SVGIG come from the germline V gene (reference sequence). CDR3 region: CAFRTGAHGYTF. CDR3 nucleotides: TGTGCCTTCCGGACAGGGGCACATGGCTACACCTTC.

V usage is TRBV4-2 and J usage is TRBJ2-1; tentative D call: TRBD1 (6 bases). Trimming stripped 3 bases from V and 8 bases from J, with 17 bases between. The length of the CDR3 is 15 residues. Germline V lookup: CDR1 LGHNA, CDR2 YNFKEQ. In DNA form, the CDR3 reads TGTGCCAGCAGCCAGGCCCGGACAGAAGAAGATGAGCAGTTCTTC. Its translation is CASSQARTEEDEQFF.

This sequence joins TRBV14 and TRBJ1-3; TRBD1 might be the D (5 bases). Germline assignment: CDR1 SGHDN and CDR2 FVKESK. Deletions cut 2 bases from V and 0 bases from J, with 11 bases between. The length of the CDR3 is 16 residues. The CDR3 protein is CASSQQGTRSGNTIYF. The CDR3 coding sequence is TGTGCCAGCAGCCAACAGGGTACCCGCTCTGGAAACACCATATATTTT.

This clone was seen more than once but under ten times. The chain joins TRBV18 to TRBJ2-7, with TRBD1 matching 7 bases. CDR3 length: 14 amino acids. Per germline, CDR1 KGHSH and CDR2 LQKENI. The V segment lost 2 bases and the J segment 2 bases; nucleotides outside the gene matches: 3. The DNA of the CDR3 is TGTGCCAGCTCACCATCTCAGGGGGCCTACGAGCAGTACTTC. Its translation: CASSPSQGAYEQYF. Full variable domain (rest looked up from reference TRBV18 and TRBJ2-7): NAGVMQNPRHLVRRRGQEARLRCSPMKGHSHVYWYRQLPEEGLKFMVYLQKENIIDESGMPKERFSAEFPKEGPSILRIQQVVRGDSAAYFCASSPSQGAYEQYFGPGTRLTVT.

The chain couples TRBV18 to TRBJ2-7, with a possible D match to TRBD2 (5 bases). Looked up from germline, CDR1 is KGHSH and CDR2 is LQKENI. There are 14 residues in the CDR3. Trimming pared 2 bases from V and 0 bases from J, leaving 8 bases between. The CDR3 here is CASSPSRGSYEQYF. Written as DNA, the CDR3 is TGTGCCAGCTCACCATCTCGGGGCTCCTACGAGCAGTACTTC.

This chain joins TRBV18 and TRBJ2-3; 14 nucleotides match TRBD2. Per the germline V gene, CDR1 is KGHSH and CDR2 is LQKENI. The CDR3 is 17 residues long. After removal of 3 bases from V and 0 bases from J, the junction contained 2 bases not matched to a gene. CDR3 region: CASSPGLAGGSTDTQYF. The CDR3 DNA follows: TGTGCCAGCTCACCCGGACTAGCGGGGGGTAGCACAGATACGCAGTATTTT.

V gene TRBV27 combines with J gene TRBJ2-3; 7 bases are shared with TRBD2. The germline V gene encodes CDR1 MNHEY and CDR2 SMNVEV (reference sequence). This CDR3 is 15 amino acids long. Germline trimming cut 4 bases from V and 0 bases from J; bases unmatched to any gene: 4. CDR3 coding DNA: TGTGCCAGCAGTTGGGGGGGTTCTAGCACAGATACGCAGTATTTT. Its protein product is CASSWGGSSTDTQYF.

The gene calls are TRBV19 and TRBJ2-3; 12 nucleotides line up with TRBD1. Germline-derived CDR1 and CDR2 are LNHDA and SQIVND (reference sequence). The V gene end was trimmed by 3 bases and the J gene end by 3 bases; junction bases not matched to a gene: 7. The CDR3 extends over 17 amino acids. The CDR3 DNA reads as TGTGCCAGTAGTATGACTCCGGGACAGGGGGCGACAGATACGCAGTATTTT. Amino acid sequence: CASSMTPGQGATDTQYF. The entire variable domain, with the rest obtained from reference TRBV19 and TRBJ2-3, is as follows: DGGITQSPKYLFRKEGQNVTLSCEQNLNHDAMYWYRQDPGQGLRLIYYSQIVNDFQKGDIAEGYSVSREKKESFPLTVTSAQKNPTAFYLCASSMTPGQGATDTQYFGPGTRLTVL.

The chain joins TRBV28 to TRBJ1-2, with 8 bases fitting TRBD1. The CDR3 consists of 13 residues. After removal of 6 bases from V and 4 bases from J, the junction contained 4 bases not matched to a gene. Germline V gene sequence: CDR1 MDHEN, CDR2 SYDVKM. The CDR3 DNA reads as TGTGCCAGCAGGAACGGACAGGGCTATGGCTACACCTTC. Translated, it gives CASRNGQGYGYTF.

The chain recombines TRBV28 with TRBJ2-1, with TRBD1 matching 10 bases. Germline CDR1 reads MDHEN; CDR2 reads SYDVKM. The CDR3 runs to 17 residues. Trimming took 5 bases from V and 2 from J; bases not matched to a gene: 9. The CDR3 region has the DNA TGTGCCAGCAGTGCGCTGACAGGGGGCGCCGCCTACAATGAGCAGTTCTTC. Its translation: CASSALTGGAAYNEQFF. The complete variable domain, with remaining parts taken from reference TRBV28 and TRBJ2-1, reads DVKVTQSSRYLVKRTGEKVFLECVQDMDHENMFWYRQDPGLGLRLIYFSYDVKMKEKGDIPEGYSVSREKKERFSLILESASTNQTSMYLCASSALTGGAAYNEQFFGPGTRLTVL.

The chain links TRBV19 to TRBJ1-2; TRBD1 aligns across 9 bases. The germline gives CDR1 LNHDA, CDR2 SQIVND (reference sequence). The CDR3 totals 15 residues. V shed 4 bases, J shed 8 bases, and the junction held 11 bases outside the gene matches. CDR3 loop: CASSNRGPQPGGYTF. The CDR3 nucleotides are TGTGCCAGTAGTAACAGGGGGCCCCAACCAGGGGGCTACACCTTC.

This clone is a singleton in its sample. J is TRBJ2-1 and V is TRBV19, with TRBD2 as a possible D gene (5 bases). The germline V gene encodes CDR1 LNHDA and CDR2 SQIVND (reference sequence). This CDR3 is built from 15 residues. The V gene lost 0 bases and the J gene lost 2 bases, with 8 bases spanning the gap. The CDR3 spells CASSIDPGTYNEQFF. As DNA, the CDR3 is TGTGCCAGTAGTATAGATCCCGGGACCTACAATGAGCAGTTCTTC.

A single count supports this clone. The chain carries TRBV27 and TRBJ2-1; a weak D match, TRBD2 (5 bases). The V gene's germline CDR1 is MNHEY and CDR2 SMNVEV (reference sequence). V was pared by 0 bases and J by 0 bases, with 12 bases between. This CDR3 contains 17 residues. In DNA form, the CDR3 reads TGTGCCAGCAGTTTATCCGCCGGAGGAGACTCCTACAATGAGCAGTTCTTC. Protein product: CASSLSAGGDSYNEQFF.

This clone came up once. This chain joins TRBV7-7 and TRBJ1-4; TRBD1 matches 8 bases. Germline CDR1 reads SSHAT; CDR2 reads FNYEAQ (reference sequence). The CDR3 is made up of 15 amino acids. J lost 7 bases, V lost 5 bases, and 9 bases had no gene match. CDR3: CASSPGAGGGEKLFF. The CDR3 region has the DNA TGTGCCAGCAGCCCCGGGGCAGGGGGCGGTGAAAAACTGTTTTTT.

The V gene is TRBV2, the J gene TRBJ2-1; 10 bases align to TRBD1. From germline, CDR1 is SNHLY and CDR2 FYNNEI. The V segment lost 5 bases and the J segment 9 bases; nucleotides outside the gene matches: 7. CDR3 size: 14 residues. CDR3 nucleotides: TGTGCCAGCAGTTCCTCGGGACAGGGGCGTGAGCAGTTCTTC. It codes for CASSSSGQGREQFF. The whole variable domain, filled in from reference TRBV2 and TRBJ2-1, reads EPEVTQTPSHQVTQMGQEVILRCVPISNHLYFYWYRQILGQKVEFLVSFYNNEISEKSEIFDDQFSVERPDGSNFTLKIRSTKLEDSAMYFCASSSSGQGREQFFGPGTRLTVL.

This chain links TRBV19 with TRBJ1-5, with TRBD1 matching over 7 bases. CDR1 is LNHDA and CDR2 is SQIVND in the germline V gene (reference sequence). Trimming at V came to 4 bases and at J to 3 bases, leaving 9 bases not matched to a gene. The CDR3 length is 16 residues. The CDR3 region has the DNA TGTGCCAGTAGTAGACCACCCGGGACAGACAATCAGCCCCAGCATTTT. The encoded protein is CASSRPPGTDNQPQHF.

The CDR3 DNA follows: TGCAGCGTCCCCCCGGGACAGAATTACAATGAGCAGTTCTTC. Encoded protein: CSVPPGQNYNEQFF. V and J are TRBV29-1 and TRBJ2-1; 7 bases are a match to TRBD1. V was clipped by 6 bases and J by 4 bases; unmatched bases: 9. The CDR3 consists of 14 residues. Germline V gene sequence: CDR1 SQVTM, CDR2 ANQGSEA.

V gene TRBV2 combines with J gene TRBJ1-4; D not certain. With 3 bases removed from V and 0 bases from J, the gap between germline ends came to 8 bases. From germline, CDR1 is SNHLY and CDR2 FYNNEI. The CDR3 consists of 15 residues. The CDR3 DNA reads TGTGCCAGCAGTGAGGAGGCTACAACTAATGAAAAACTGTTTTTT. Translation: CASSEEATTNEKLFF.

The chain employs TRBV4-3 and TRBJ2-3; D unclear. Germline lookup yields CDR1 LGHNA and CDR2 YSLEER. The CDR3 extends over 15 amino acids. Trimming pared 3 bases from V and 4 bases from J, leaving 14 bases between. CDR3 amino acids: CASSQSAIGPDTQYF. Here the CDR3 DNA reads TGCGCCAGCAGCCAGTCCGCTATTGGGCCAGATACGCAGTATTTT.

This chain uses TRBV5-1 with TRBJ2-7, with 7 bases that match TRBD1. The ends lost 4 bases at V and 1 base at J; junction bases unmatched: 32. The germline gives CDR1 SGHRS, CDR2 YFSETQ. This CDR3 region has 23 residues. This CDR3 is CASSHAAMGPQLTGESKSYEQYF. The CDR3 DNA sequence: TGCGCCAGCAGCCACGCTGCTATGGGCCCCCAACTTACAGGGGAATCCAAGTCCTACGAGCAGTACTTC.

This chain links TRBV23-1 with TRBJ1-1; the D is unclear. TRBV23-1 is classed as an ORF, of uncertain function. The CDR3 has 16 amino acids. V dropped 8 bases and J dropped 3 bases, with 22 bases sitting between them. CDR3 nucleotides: TGCGCCAGCGCAAGTGGGCGTTTTCCCCCTGACACTGAAGCTTTCTTT. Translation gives CASASGRFPPDTEAFF.

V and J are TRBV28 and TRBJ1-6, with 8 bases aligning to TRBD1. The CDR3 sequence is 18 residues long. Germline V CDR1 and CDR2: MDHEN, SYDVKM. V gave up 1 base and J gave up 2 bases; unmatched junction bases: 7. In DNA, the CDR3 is TGTGCCAGCAGTTTATTATCAGGGGGCTCGACCTATAATTCACCCCTCCACTTT. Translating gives CASSLLSGGSTYNSPLHF.

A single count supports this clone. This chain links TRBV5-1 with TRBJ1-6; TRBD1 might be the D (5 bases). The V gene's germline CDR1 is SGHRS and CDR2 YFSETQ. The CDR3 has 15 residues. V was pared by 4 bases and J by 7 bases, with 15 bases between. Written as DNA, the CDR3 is TGCGCCAGCAGCCTGGCAGGGAATACGAATTCACCCCTCCACTTT. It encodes CASSLAGNTNSPLHF.

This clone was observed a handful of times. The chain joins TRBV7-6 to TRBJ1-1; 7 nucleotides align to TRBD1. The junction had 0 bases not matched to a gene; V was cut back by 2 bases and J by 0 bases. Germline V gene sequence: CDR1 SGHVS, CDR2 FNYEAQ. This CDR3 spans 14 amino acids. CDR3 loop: CASSLQGVNTEAFF. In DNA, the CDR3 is TGTGCCAGCAGCTTACAGGGGGTGAACACTGAAGCTTTCTTT.

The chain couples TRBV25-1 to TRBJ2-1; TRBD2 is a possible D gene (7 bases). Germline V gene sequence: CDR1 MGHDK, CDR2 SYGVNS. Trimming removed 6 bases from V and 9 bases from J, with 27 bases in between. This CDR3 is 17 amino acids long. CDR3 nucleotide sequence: TGTGCCAGCAGCGAAGAATGGGGTGGGGGGGGGCGCGGTGAGCAGTTCTTC. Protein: CASSEEWGGGGRGEQFF.

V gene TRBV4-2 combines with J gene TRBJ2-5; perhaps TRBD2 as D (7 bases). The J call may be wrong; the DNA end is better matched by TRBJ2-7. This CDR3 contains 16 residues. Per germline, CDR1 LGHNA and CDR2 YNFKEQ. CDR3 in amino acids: CASSQERGGDPYEQYF. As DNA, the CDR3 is TGTGCCAGCAGCCAAGAGAGAGGGGGGGACCCCTACGAGCAGTACTTC.

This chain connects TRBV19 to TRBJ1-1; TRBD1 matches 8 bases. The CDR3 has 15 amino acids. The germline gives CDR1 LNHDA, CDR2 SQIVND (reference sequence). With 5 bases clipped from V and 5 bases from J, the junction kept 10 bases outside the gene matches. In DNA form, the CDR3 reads TGTGCCAGTAGTGCCCGGACAGGGATTGGGACTGAAGCTTTCTTT. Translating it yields CASSARTGIGTEAFF.